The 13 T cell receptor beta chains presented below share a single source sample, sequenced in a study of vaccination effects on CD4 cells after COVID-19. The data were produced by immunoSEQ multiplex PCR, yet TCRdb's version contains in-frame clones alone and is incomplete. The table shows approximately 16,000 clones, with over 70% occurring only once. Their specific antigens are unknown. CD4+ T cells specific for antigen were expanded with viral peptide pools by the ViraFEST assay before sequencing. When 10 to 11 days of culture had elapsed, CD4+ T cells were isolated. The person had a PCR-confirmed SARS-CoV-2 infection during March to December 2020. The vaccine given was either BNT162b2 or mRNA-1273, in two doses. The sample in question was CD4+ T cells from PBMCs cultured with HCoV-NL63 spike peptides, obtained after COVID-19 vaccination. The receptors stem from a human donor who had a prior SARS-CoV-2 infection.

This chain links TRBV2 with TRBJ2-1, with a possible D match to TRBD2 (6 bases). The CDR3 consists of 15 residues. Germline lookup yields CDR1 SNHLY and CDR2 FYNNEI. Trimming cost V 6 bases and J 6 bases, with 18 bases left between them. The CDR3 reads CASSEPLAISNEQFF. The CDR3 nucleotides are TGTGCCAGCAGCGAACCTCTAGCGATCTCCAATGAGCAGTTCTTC.

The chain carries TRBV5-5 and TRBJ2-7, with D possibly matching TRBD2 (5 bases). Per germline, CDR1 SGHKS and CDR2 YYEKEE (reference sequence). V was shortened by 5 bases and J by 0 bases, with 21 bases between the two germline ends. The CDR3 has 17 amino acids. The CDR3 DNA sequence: TGTGCCAGCAGTTCGGAGGACCACGCAGCGGCCTCCTACGAGCAGTACTTC. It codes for CASSSEDHAAASYEQYF.

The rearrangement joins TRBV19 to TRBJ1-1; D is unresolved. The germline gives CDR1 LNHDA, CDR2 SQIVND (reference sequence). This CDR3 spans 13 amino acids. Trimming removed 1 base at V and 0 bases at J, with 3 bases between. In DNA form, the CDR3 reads TGTGCCAGTAGTATAGTGGTGAACACTGAAGCTTTCTTT. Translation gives CASSIVVNTEAFF.

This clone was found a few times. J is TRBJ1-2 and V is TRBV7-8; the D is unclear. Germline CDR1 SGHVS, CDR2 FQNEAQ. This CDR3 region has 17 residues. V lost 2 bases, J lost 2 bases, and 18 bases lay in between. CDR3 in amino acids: CASSLRREVGVNYGYTF. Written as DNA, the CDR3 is TGTGCCAGCAGCTTAAGGAGAGAGGTGGGCGTCAACTATGGCTACACCTTC.

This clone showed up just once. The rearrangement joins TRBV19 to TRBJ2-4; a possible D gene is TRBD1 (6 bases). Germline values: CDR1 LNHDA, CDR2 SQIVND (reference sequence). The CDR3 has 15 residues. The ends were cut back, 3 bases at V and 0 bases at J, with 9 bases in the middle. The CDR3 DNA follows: TGTGCCAGTAGTATCAGGGGCATAGCCAAAAACATTCAGTACTTC. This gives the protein CASSIRGIAKNIQYF.

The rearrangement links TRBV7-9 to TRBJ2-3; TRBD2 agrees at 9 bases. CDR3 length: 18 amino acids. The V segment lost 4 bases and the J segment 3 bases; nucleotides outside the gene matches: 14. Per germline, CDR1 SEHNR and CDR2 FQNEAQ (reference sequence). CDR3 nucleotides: TGTGCCAGCAGCTCCCCGAGGGGGGCGGGGGGGATAACAGATACGCAGTATTTT. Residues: CASSSPRGAGGITDTQYF.

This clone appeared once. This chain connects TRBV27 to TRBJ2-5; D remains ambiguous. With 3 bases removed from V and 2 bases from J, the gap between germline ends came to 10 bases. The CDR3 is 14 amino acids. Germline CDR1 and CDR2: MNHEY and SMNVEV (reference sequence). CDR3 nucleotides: TGTGCCAGCAGTTTGACTTTTTCTCAAGAGACCCAGTACTTC. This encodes CASSLTFSQETQYF.

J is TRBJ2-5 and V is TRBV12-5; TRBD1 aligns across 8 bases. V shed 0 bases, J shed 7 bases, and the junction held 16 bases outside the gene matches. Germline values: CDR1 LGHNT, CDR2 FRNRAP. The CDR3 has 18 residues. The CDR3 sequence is CASGLVLLGQGSVGTQYF. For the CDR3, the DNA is TGTGCTAGTGGTTTGGTCCTCCTTGGACAGGGTAGTGTTGGGACCCAGTACTTC.

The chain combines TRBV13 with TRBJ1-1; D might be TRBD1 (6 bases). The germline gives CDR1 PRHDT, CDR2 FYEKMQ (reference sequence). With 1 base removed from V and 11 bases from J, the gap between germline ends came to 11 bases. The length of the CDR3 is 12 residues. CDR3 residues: CASSLAGAPAFF. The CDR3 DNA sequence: TGTGCCAGCAGCTTAGCGGGGGCGCCTGCTTTCTTT.

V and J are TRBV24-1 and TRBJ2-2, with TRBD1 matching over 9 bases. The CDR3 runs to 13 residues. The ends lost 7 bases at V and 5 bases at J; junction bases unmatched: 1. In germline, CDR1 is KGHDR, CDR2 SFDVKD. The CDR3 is CATRGTGTGELFF. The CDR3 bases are TGTGCCACCAGGGGGACAGGGACCGGGGAGCTGTTTTTT.

CDR3 in amino acids: CASRPSVGDGYTF. CDR3 in DNA: TGCGCCAGCAGGCCTTCAGTGGGAGATGGCTACACCTTC. This chain links TRBV5-1 with TRBJ1-2; D remains unclear. V shed 5 bases and J shed 6 bases, with 14 bases lying between them. CDR1 and CDR2 from the germline V gene are SGHRS and YFSETQ. CDR3 length: 13 amino acids.

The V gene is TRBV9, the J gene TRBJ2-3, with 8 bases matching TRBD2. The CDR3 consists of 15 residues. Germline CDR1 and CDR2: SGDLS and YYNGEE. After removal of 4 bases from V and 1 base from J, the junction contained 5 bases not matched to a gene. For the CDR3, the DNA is TGTGCCAGCAGCCTCAGAGCGGGAGGCACAGATACGCAGTATTTT. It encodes CASSLRAGGTDTQYF.

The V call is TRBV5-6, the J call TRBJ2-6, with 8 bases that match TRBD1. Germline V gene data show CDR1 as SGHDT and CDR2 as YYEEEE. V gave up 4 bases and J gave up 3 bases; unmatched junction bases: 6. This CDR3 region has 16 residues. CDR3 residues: CASSLDRAYGANVLTF. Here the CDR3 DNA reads TGTGCCAGCAGCCTGGACAGGGCTTATGGGGCCAACGTCCTGACTTTC.